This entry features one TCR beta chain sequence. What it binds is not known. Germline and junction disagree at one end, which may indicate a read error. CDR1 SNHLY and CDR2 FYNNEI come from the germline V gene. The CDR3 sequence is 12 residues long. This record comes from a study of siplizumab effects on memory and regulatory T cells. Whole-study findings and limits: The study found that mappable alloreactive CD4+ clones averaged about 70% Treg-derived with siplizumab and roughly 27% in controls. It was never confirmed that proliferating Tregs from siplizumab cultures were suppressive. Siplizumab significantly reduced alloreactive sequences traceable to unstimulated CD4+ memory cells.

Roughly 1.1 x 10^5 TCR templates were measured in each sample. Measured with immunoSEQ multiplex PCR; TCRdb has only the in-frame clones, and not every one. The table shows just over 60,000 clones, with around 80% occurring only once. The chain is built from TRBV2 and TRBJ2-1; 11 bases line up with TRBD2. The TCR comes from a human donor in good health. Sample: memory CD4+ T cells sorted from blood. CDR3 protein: CASSKTSGDGLF. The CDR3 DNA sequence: TGTGCCAGCAGTAAGACTAGCGGGGATGGGCTCTTC.